This T cell receptor beta chain was documented in a study of naive and memory T cell subsets. Ten or more counts support this clonotype. This CDR3 region has 13 residues. Trimming cost V 8 bases and J 1 base, with 11 bases left between them. Germline loops: CDR1 SEHNR, CDR2 FQNEAQ (reference sequence). Two oligonucleotides, mixed equimolar, formed the beta constant-region primer covering TRBC1 and TRBC2. The ligated cDNA underwent four PCR rounds using SP2 and nested alpha and beta constant-region primers. TCRdb redid the calling of the UMI-ligation and nested PCR reads with MiXCR, one entry per CDR3 protein. The repertoire consists of tens of thousands of distinct CDR3 sequences, with about 8.2% occurring once and the leading ten covering about 1.3%.

The source of this sequence is a human donor in good health. The chain joins TRBV7-9 to TRBJ1-1; D is ambiguous. Material for sequencing was naive CD8+ T cells from blood. CDR3 DNA: TGTGCCAGCCGGCGAGCTTCGAACACTGAAGCTTTCTTT. This translates into CASRRASNTEAFF. Drawing the rest from reference TRBV7-9 and TRBJ1-1, the complete variable domain is DTGVSQNPRHKITKRGQNVTFRCDPISEHNRLYWYRQTLGQGPEFLTYFQNEAQLEKSRLLSDRFSAERPKGSFSTLEIQRTEQGDSAMYLCASRRASNTEAFFGQGTRLTVV.